The clone carrying this TCR beta chain was seen a few times. What it binds is not known. Primers used in a second PCR of roughly 7 to 12 cycles were a sample-barcoded 5' primer and a J-beta primer mix. TCRdb used MiXCR to reprocess the 5' RACE reads, holding one entry per CDR3 protein. The table lists roughly 720,000 distinct CDR3 sequences, approximately 55% of them singletons, with about two fifths in the top ten. Whenever a sample was processed, at least 6 million PBMCs were isolated. The data derive from a study of blood T cells in healthy people across ages. Germline V gives CDR1 SNHLY, CDR2 FYNNEI. This CDR3 is built from 13 residues. V lost 8 bases and J lost 4; bases outside the gene matches: 5. Whole-study results and caveats: The study lacked donor CMV status, which possibly confounded expanded clonotype changes.

The rearrangement uses TRBV2 and TRBJ2-1, with TRBD2 matching 7 bases. The sequenced material came from blood. The sequence derives from an older man in good health. The CDR3 protein is CASLPSGYNEQFF. In DNA, the CDR3 is TGTGCCAGCCTCCCTAGCGGATACAATGAGCAGTTCTTC.